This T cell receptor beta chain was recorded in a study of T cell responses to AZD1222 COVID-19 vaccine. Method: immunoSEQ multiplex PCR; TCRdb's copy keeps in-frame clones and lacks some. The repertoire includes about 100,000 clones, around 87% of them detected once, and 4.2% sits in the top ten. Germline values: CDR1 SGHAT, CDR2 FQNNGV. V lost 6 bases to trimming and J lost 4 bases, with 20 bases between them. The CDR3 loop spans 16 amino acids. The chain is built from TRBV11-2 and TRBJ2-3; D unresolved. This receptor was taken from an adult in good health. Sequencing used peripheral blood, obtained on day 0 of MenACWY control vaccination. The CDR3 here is CASRVQIGVAADTQYF. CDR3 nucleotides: TGTGCCAGCAGAGTTCAAATCGGAGTAGCTGCAGATACGCAGTATTTT.